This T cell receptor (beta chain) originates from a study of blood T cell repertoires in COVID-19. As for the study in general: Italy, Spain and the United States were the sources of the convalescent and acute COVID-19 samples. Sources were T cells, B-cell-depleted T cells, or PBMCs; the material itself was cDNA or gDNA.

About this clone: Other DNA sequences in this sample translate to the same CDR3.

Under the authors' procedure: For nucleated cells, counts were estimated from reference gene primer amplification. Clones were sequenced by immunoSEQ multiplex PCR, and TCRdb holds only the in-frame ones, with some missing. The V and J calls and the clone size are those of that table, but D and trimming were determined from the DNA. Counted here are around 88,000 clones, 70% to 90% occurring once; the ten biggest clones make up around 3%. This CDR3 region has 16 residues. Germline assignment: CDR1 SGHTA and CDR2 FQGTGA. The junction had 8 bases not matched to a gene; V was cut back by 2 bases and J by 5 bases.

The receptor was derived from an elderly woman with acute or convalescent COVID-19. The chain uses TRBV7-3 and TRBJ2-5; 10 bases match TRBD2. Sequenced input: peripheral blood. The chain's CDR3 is CASSLGLAGEGETQYF. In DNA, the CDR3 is TGTGCCAGCAGCTTAGGGCTAGCGGGGGAAGGCGAGACCCAGTACTTC.